Sequencing of this T cell receptor beta chain was carried out in a study of identical twins. Broader study findings: Within beta out-of-frame sequences, the excess sharing observed between twins was weaker.

Germline values: CDR1 MNHEY, CDR2 SMNVEV (reference sequence). The V end was cut by 2 bases, the J end by 8 bases, with 9 bases between. The CDR3 runs 13 residues. About this clonotype itself: Its antigen is not identified.

MiXCR, run by TCRdb on the 5' RACE reads, gives a single entry per CDR3 protein. This sample has 750,000 to 950,000 distinct CDR3 sequences, with 9% to 15% found just once. The same sample was also studied in work on yellow fever vaccine responses in identical twins.

J is TRBJ1-4 and V is TRBV27; the D is unclear. This clonotype originated in a woman aged 18-35 years in good health. The sequenced sample was PBMCs. The CDR3, as DNA: TGTGCCAGCAGTTTACTGCTGGGGGAAAAACTGTTTTTT. It encodes CASSLLLGEKLFF.